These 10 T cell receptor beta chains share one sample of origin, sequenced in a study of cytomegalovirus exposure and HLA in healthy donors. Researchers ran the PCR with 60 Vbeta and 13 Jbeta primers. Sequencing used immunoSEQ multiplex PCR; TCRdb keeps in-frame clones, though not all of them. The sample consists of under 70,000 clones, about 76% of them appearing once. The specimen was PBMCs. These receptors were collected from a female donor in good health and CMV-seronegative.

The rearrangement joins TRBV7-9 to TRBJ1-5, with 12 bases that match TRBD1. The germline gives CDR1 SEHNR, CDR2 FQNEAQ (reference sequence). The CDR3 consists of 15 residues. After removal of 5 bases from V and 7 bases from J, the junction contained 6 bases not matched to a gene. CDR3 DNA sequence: TGTGCCAGCAGCCCGGGGACAGGGGGCGGGCAGCCCCAGCATTTT. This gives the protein CASSPGTGGGQPQHF.

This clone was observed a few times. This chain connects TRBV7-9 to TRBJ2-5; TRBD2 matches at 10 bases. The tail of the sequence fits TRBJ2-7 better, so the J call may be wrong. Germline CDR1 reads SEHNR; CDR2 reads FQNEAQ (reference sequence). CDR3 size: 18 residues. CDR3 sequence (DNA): TGTGCCAGCAGCTTAGTTGCAGGGCTAGCGGGGGCCGTTTACGAGCAGTACTTC. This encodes CASSLVAGLAGAVYEQYF.

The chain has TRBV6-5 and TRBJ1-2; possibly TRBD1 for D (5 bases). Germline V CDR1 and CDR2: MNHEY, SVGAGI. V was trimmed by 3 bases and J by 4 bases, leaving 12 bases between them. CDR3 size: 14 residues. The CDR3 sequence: CASSYRVDSYGYTF. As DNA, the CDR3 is TGTGCCAGCAGTTATCGAGTTGACAGCTATGGCTACACCTTC.

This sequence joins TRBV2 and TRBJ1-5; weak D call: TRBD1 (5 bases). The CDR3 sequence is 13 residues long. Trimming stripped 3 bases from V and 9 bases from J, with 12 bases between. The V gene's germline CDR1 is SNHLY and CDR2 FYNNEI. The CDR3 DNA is TGTGCCAGCAGTGACCAGGGCTTTTGGCCCCAGCATTTT. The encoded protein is CASSDQGFWPQHF.

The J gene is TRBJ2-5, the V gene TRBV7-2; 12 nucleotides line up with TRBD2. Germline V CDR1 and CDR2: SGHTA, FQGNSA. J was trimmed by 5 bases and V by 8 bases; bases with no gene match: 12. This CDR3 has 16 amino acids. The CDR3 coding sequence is TGTGCCAGCGTTTGGACTAGCGGGAAATCAGGCGAGACCCAGTACTTC. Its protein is CASVWTSGKSGETQYF.

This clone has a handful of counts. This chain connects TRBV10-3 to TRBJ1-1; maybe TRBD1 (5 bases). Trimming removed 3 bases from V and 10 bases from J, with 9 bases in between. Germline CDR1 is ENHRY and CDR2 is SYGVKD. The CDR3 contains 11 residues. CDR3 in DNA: TGTGCCATCAGTGAAGACGGGGGAGCTTTCTTT. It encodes CAISEDGGAFF.

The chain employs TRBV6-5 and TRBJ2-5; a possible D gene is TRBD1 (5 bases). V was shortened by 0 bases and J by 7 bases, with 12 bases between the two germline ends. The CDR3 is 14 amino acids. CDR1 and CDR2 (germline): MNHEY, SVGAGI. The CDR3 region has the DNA TGTGCCAGCAGTTACTCCGGGCCCCAGGGGACCCAGTACTTC. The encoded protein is CASSYSGPQGTQYF.

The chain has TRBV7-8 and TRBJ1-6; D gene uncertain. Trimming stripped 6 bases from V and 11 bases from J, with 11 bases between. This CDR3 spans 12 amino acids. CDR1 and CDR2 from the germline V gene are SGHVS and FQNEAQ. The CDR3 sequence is CASSPWEAPLHF. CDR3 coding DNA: TGTGCCAGCAGTCCGTGGGAGGCACCCCTCCACTTT.

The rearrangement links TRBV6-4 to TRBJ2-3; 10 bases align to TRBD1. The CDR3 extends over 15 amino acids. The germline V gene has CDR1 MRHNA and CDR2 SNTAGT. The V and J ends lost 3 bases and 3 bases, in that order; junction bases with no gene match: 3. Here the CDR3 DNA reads TGTGCCAGCAGTGAGGGGACAGGGGAAACAGATACGCAGTATTTT. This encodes CASSEGTGETDTQYF.

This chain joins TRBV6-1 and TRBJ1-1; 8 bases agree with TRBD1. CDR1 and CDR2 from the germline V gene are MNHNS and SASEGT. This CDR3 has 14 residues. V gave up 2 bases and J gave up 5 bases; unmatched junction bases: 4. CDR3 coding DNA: TGTGCCAGCAGTGAAACAGGGGGTATTACTGAAGCTTTCTTT. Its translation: CASSETGGITEAFF.